Here is one TCR beta chain with its context. This clone's antigen is unknown. Qualities for individual bases were not recorded, and no much larger clone is one base off. These data belong to a study of shared clonotypes between healthy human individuals (dated by TCRdb to 2018 to 2020). At the level of the whole study: Three men and two women, aged 18 to 49 years, made up the cohort. To increase sequencing depth and limit assay-specific biases, TCR repertoire library preparation and sequencing were carried out by different laboratories using diverse techniques. Each donor's leukapheresis produced roughly between roughly 0.85 and 10 billion PBMCs. Per donor, three plates each were used for CD4 naive and CD4 memory, two for CD8 naive, and one for CD8 memory. To estimate repertoire size and how much clonotypes are shared between individuals, the study performed deep sequencing of blood TCR repertoires from roughly five healthy adults.

TCR CDR3 regions were amplified from genomic DNA by multiplex PCR using the deep immunoSEQ assay. Extracted genomic DNA from each cell subset was spread evenly across all wells of several immunoSEQ 96-well plates, with each plate serving as a replicate. Each replicate PCR for sorted subsets received 150 to 250 ng genomic DNA, equal to roughly 30,000 T cell genomes. Purified libraries were measured with a Qubit 3.0 fluorometer, size-checked on a Bioanalyzer 2100, and measured again with the KAPA Library Quantification kit. A separate single-read 150-cycle Illumina NextSeq 550 flow cell was used to sequence each immunoSEQ 96-well plate. The published analysis was carried out like this. Because the immunoSEQ output held only junctional sequences and lacked quality scores, the filtering could not match the filtering applied to full-length reads. To assign V/J genes and CDR3, sequences were annotated using PyIR, a Python wrapper for IgBLAST v1.9, with IMGT germline references. Reads were filtered out if the reads had weak V/J assignments (E-value above 1e-6), no CDR3, stop codons, out-of-frame junctions, or ambiguous translated residues. A V3J clonotype was defined by an identical inferred V gene, J gene, and CDR3 amino acid sequence. Percentage overlap between repertoires was calculated by dividing the number of shared unique clonotypes by the size of the smaller repertoire. RTK rarefaction, the Chao1 estimator, and Recon v2.1 estimates of unobserved clonotypes were used to assess repertoire richness. OLGA was used to compute generation probabilities for all TCRbeta clonotypes that the gDNA method yielded from a few donors. In TCRdb, the immuneACCESS table is reduced to in-frame sequences with V and J assigned. These tables do not hold every clone; where another copy was compared, an unresolved V gene accounts for under half, and the others remain unexplained. The V and J calls and clone size come from that table; D and trimming were worked out from the DNA. Across this sample there are almost 700,000 clones, with around 90% seen only once. The ten largest account for roughly 22% of the sample.

The V end loses 6 bases and the J end loses 2 bases, and a stretch of 11 bases separates them. The germline V gene supplies CDR1 MDHEN and CDR2 SYDVKM. From the cysteine up to the phenylalanine, the CDR3 has a length of 15 residues. This entry keeps only the CDR3 DNA: 45 bases, framed from base 1. For the CD8 naive samples, CD45RO-negative cells were positively selected for CCR7, yielding a CD45RA+CCR7+ population from which TemRA cells were excluded. The donors were healthy, HIV-negative adults who had no recently reported acute infections or vaccinations. Every donor was a Caucasian adult residing in Nashville, Tennessee, USA. Blood was obtained by leukapheresis, after which PBMCs were separated by Ficoll-Histopaque density gradient centrifugation and cryopreserved in liquid nitrogen vapor phase. Purity and quantity of every magnetically sorted T cell population were checked by analytical flow cytometry. From each sorted fraction, genomic DNA was isolated and quantified by UV absorbance on a Nanodrop 2000c.

Points the paper makes about the study in general: Because the study included only a small number of donors, the genetic and exposure-history diversity represented was limited. Pairwise subsampling indicated that sequencing depth was expected to affect the degree of clonotype sharing among donors. Only blood was sampled, and tissue TCR repertoires likely differ from those in blood. Across a handful of donors, around 5.4% of naive CD4, around 3.3% of naive CD8, around 2.1% of memory CD4, and around 0.4% of memory CD8 clonotypes were shared. Higher generation probabilities were observed for clonotypes shared by all four sorted-subset donors than for non-shared clonotypes. Rarefaction of sorted-subset datasets indicated incomplete sequencing despite the large sequencing depth. Naive subsets generally had larger estimated clonotype richness than memory subsets did.

This receptor chain uses TRBV28 and TRBJ2-6, with the D assignment possibly TRBD1 or TRBD2, given 5 matching bases for each. The sequenced sample was naive CD8+ T cells sorted from blood. Interpreted using the paper, the cell subset or site label stands for: CD45RA+CCR7+. The TCR was taken from a man younger than 40 in good health. The DNA sequence is given as TGTGCCAGCAGGATGAGGGGAGCTGGGGCCAACGTCCTGACTTTC. Protein translation: CASRMRGAGANVLTF. The CDR3, completed at both ends by the reference TRBV28 and TRBJ2-6 genes, gives the full variable domain DVKVTQSSRYLVKRTGEKVFLECVQDMDHENMFWYRQDPGLGLRLIYFSYDVKMKEKGDIPEGYSVSREKKERFSLILESASTNQTSMYLCASRMRGAGANVLTFGAGSRLTVL.